A selection of T cell receptor beta chains follows, all from one sample in a study of blood T cell repertoires in COVID-19. Data came from immunoSEQ multiplex PCR; TCRdb stores just in-frame clones and leaves some out. Here the sample spans 150,000 or so clones, almost 85% being singletons. The sample comprised peripheral blood. The receptors shown here come from a man aged 35-49 years who had recovered from COVID-19. The CDR3 runs from the conserved cysteine through the conserved F or W. The D gene is left open where the match is weak. Expanded clones get a size class; other rows say once, few or many, or leave the size out.

d_call	v_call	clone_size	j_call	cdr3_nt	cdr3_aa
TRBD1	TRBV6-5	NA	TRBJ2-7	TGTGCCAGCAGTTACTCAGGGGACAGGGGTTACGAGCAGTACTTC	CASSYSGDRGYEQYF
NA	TRBV18	few	TRBJ2-5	TGTGCCAGCTCAGCCCTCTGGGTAGCTATACCGGAGACCCAGTACTTC	CASSALWVAIPETQYF
NA	TRBV4-1	few	TRBJ2-2	TGCGCCAGCAGCCAAGACGGAGCTGGTACCGGGGAGCTGTTTTTT	CASSQDGAGTGELFF
NA	TRBV27	once	TRBJ1-1	TGTGCCAGCAAGCGGGTGAACACTGAAGCTTTCTTT	CASKRVNTEAFF
NA	TRBV11-3	once	TRBJ1-1	TGTGCCAGCAGCAACAGTGGTCTATTCGCTTTCTTT	CASSNSGLFAFF
TRBD2	TRBV4-1	NA	TRBJ2-7	TGCGCCAGCAGCGCCAGGACGGGGGGGATGTACGAGCAGTACTTC	CASSARTGGMYEQYF
NA	TRBV7-2	NA	TRBJ2-2	TGTGCCAGCAGCTTAGGACAAGGGAACACCGGGGAGCTGTTTTTT	CASSLGQGNTGELFF
TRBD1	TRBV6-5	NA	TRBJ1-2	TGTGCCAGCAGTCCGACAGGGCAATTCAGCTACACCTTC	CASSPTGQFSYTF
NA	TRBV28	NA	TRBJ2-1	TGTGCCAGCAGTTTAGTAATAGTCAATGAGCAGTTCTTC	CASSLVIVNEQFF
NA	TRBV18	NA	TRBJ1-5	TGTGCCAGCTCAGAAGACAGACTTAACAATCAGCCCCAGCATTTT	CASSEDRLNNQPQHF
NA	TRBV19	NA	TRBJ1-1	TGTGCCAGTAGTATCGGGCAGGGGATGAACACTGAAGCTTTCTTT	CASSIGQGMNTEAFF
TRBD2	TRBV7-6	NA	TRBJ2-7	TGTGCCAGCAGCTTAGGACTAGCGGGAGTCTACGAGCAGTACTTC	CASSLGLAGVYEQYF
NA	TRBV18	NA	TRBJ2-3	TGTGCCAGCTCGCCCGGGACTCCTAGCACAGATACGCAGTATTTT	CASSPGTPSTDTQYF
NA	TRBV6-5	NA	TRBJ2-2	TGTGCCAGCAGTTACTTAGCAGGGACCGGGGAGCTGTTTTTT	CASSYLAGTGELFF
TRBD2	TRBV6-5	NA	TRBJ2-3	TGTGCCAGCAGCTCCGGGACTAGCGGCGATACGCAGTATTTT	CASSSGTSGDTQYF
NA	TRBV7-9	NA	TRBJ2-5	TGTGCCAGCAGCTTAGATCTTCGGGAGACCCAGTACTTC	CASSLDLRETQYF
NA	TRBV15	many	TRBJ2-2	TGTGCCACCAGCAGAGATGGAGAAGTCGGGGAGCTGTTTTTT	CATSRDGEVGELFF
NA	TRBV10-3	NA	TRBJ1-2	TGTGCCATCAGTGAAGCGAGCTATGGCTACACCTTC	CAISEASYGYTF
NA	TRBV6-5	NA	TRBJ2-1	TGTGCCAGCAGTCTCGACTGGCTGAATGAGCAGTTCTTC	CASSLDWLNEQFF
TRBD1	TRBV9	few	TRBJ2-3	TGTGCCAGCAGCGGGACAGGGTTTCCAGATACGCAGTATTTT	CASSGTGFPDTQYF
TRBD1	TRBV27	NA	TRBJ1-6	TGTGCCAGCAGTCAACAGGGGATTAATTCACCCCTCCACTTT	CASSQQGINSPLHF
NA	TRBV12-5	NA	TRBJ2-7	TGTGCTAGTGGCCCTCATCAGGTTTCCTACGAGCAGTACTTC	CASGPHQVSYEQYF
TRBD2	TRBV3-1/TRBV3-2	NA	TRBJ2-5	TGTGCCAGCAGCCAAAGGAGAACTAGCGGGAGAAGGACCCAGTACTTC	CASSQRRTSGRRTQYF
NA	TRBV7-3	few	TRBJ2-2	TGTGCCAGCAGCCTGAACACCGGGGAGCTGTTTTTT	CASSLNTGELFF
NA	TRBV6-5	NA	TRBJ2-5	TGTGCCAGCACTCTCCGAGGGAGGCAAGAGACCCAGTACTTC	CASTLRGRQETQYF
TRBD1	TRBV14	NA	TRBJ1-2	TGTGCCAGCAGCCCTCGGACAGGGACGGATGGCTACACCTTC	CASSPRTGTDGYTF
NA	TRBV7-9	NA	TRBJ1-5	TGTGCCAGCGGGGGGGGGAATCAGCCCCAGCATTTT	CASGGGNQPQHF
NA	TRBV7-2	NA	TRBJ2-7	TGTGCCAGCAGTCCAGGGCCCCACGAGCAGTACTTC	CASSPGPHEQYF
TRBD2	TRBV19	NA	TRBJ2-3	TGTGCCAGTAGACAAGCGGGAGGTATCAGCACAGATACGCAGTATTTT	CASRQAGGISTDTQYF
TRBD2	TRBV4-2	NA	TRBJ2-1	TGTGCCAGCAGCCCCCGTTCTAGCGGGGAGCACAATGAGCAGTTCTTC	CASSPRSSGEHNEQFF
TRBD1	TRBV9	NA	TRBJ2-7	TGTGCCAGCAGCCCCCGGGACAGTCGGGCCTACGAGCAGTACTTC	CASSPRDSRAYEQYF
NA	TRBV9	NA	TRBJ2-1	TGTGCCAGCAGCGTAGAGGTAGGGCGGGGATCCTACAATGAGCAGTTCTTC	CASSVEVGRGSYNEQFF
TRBD1	TRBV11-1	NA	TRBJ2-7	TGTGCCAGCAGCCCGGAATACAGGGGGCAAATTAACTTC	CASSPEYRGQINF
NA	TRBV7-9	NA	TRBJ2-4	TGTGCCAGCAGCGATTCTAGGACAGACAAAAACATTCAGTACTTC	CASSDSRTDKNIQYF
NA	TRBV4-2	NA	TRBJ1-6	TGTGCCAGCAGCCAAGCGCGGACTTCTAATTCACCCCTCCACTTT	CASSQARTSNSPLHF
NA	TRBV27	once	TRBJ1-1	TGTGCCAGCAGCACTAGGCGGACTGAAGCTTTCTTT	CASSTRRTEAFF
NA	TRBV6-5	NA	TRBJ2-3	TGTGCCAGCAGTACTACTTCACTCACAGATACGCAGTATTTT	CASSTTSLTDTQYF
NA	TRBV28	NA	TRBJ2-7	TGTGCCAGCAACCCTCCAGGGTCCGAGCAGTACTTC	CASNPPGSEQYF
NA	TRBV11-3	NA	TRBJ2-3	TGTGCCAGCAGCTTCAGCGGTGACACAGATACGCAGTATTTT	CASSFSGDTDTQYF
TRBD1	TRBV19	NA	TRBJ2-1	TGTGCCAGTAGTCACAGGGGCAGGGAGTTCTTC	CASSHRGREFF
TRBD1	TRBV24-1	NA	TRBJ1-5	TGTGCCACCAGCCCAACAGGGGAGGGCAATCAGCCCCAGCATTTT	CATSPTGEGNQPQHF
TRBD1	TRBV4-1	NA	TRBJ1-2	TGCGCCAGCAGCCACGGGACAGCCTATGGCTACACCTTC	CASSHGTAYGYTF
TRBD2	TRBV27	NA	TRBJ2-7	TGTGCCAGCAGTTACCGCCCTCCCCCTAGCGGATATAGCTCCTACGAGCAGTACTTC	CASSYRPPPSGYSSYEQYF
NA	TRBV25-1	NA	TRBJ1-2	TGTGCCAGCAGTGATGCGGGTCGGGATGGCTACACCTTC	CASSDAGRDGYTF
NA	TRBV11-3	NA	TRBJ1-3	TGTGCCAGCAGCTTAGTGTCCATTCCCGGAAACACCATATATTTT	CASSLVSIPGNTIYF
NA	TRBV11-2	NA	TRBJ1-2	TGTGCCAGCATCTCCCCCCGTGAGGGCCGCGACTACACCTTC	CASISPREGRDYTF
TRBD2	TRBV14	NA	TRBJ2-5	TGTGCCAGCAGCCGGATGACTAGCGACCAAGAGACCCAGTACTTC	CASSRMTSDQETQYF
NA	TRBV5-4	NA	TRBJ1-6	TGTGCCTCTCGCCCAGGGGCCCATTCACCCCTCCACTTT	CASRPGAHSPLHF
NA	TRBV28	NA	TRBJ2-1	TGTGCCAGCAGTTTAATTTCAGGGGATTGGCAGTTCTTC	CASSLISGDWQFF
TRBD2	TRBV4-3	NA	TRBJ2-3	TGCGCCAGCAGCCAAGGGGCCCCGGGAGGACGGACGCAGTATTTT	CASSQGAPGGRTQYF
TRBD2	TRBV25-1	NA	TRBJ2-7	TGTGCCAGCAGTGCGCCGGGACTAGCGATGTACGAGCAGTACTTC	CASSAPGLAMYEQYF
NA	TRBV30	NA	TRBJ2-6	TGTGCCTGGAGGGCCCCAGGGCCTGGGGCCAACGTCCTGACTTTC	CAWRAPGPGANVLTF
NA	TRBV9	NA	TRBJ2-7	TGTGCCAGCAGCGGTAGCTCTGCGGGGAGACACTACGAGCAGTACTTC	CASSGSSAGRHYEQYF
NA	TRBV11-2	once	TRBJ2-5	TGTGCCAGCAGCTTAGGGGCTGCGGGCTCAGGGACCCAGTACTTC	CASSLGAAGSGTQYF